The 23 T cell receptor beta chains in this list originate from one sample, sequenced in a study of blood T cell repertoires in COVID-19. Clones were sequenced by immunoSEQ multiplex PCR, and TCRdb holds only the in-frame ones, with some missing. In the table there are 350,000 to 400,000 clones, around nine tenths of which are singletons. Sequencing was performed on PBMCs or T cells enriched from blood (not recorded which). The receptors derive from a woman in her 30s who had recovered from COVID-19.

This sequence joins TRBV12-5 and TRBJ1-1; D not certain. V was trimmed by 7 bases and J by 8 bases, leaving 14 bases between them. This CDR3 has 12 residues. Germline CDR1 is LGHNT and CDR2 is FRNRAP. CDR3 DNA: TGTGCTAGTGCCCCTTGGGCAGCCGAAGCTTTCTTT. As protein: CASAPWAAEAFF.

The J gene is TRBJ1-2, the V gene TRBV14; D remains ambiguous. Germline-derived CDR1 and CDR2 are SGHDN and FVKESK. The V end was cut by 1 base, the J end by 5 bases, with 8 bases between. The CDR3 totals 13 residues. CDR3 coding DNA: TGTGCCAGCAGCCAAGGGTCCGGGTATGGCTACACCTTC. Its translation is CASSQGSGYGYTF.

The chain carries TRBV24-1 and TRBJ1-5; perhaps TRBD1 as D (5 bases). Germline V gene data show CDR1 as KGHDR and CDR2 as SFDVKD. Deletions cut 0 bases from V and 10 bases from J, with 12 bases between. CDR3 size: 14 residues. DNA of the CDR3: TGTGCCACCAGTGATTTGTCAGGGCGAGGCCCCCAGCATTTT. Its protein product is CATSDLSGRGPQHF.

The chain has TRBV5-6 and TRBJ1-5; D is undetermined. V dropped 0 bases and J dropped 5 bases, with 3 bases sitting between them. This CDR3 is 12 amino acids long. Germline lookup yields CDR1 SGHDT and CDR2 YYEEEE. CDR3 bases: TGTGCCAGCAGCTTGGTAGATCAGCCCCAGCATTTT. Protein: CASSLVDQPQHF. Using reference TRBV5-6 and TRBJ1-5 for the parts outside the CDR3, the full variable domain is DAGVTQSPTHLIKTRGQQVTLRCSPKSGHDTVSWYQQALGQGPQFIFQYYEEEERQRGNFPDRFSGHQFPNYSSELNVNALLLGDSALYLCASSLVDQPQHFGDGTRLSIL.

The rearrangement links TRBV5-1 to TRBJ1-4, with 10 bases that match TRBD1. The trim removed 3 bases at V and 8 bases at J, leaving 7 bases unmatched. Germline assignment: CDR1 SGHRS and CDR2 YFSETQ. The CDR3 length is 15 residues. CDR3 in amino acids: CASSSPGTGEEKLFF. The CDR3 DNA reads TGCGCCAGCAGCTCCCCCGGGACAGGGGAGGAAAAACTGTTTTTT.

In its sample, this clone was seen a few times. The rearrangement joins TRBV7-9 to TRBJ2-7; 8 nucleotides align to TRBD1. Trimming cost V 11 bases and J 5 bases; bases outside gene matches: 8. The CDR3 covers 12 residues. The V gene's germline CDR1 is SEHNR and CDR2 FQNEAQ (reference sequence). CDR3 nucleotides: TGTGCCTTGGGGACAGGAAAGAACGAGCAGTACTTC. Protein sequence: CALGTGKNEQYF.

This sequence joins TRBV2 and TRBJ1-4; D perhaps matches TRBD1 (6 bases). The germline V gene encodes CDR1 SNHLY and CDR2 FYNNEI. Between the trimmed V and J ends, which lost 6 bases and 0 bases, there was a span of 14 bases. The CDR3 spans 16 residues. The CDR3 coding sequence is TGTGCCAGCAGCGGCCAGGGGAGAGCAACTAATGAAAAACTGTTTTTT. Amino acid sequence: CASSGQGRATNEKLFF.

This clone has just one count. The rearrangement uses TRBV10-2 and TRBJ1-1, with 7 nucleotides matching TRBD1. The germline gives CDR1 WSHSY, CDR2 SAAADI. V lost 7 bases, J lost 7 bases, and 15 bases stayed unmatched. The CDR3 spans 15 residues. The CDR3 is CASMRTNRGTHEAFF. The CDR3 nucleotides read TGCGCCAGCATGAGAACCAACAGGGGCACACATGAAGCTTTCTTT.

A note on this clone: Since a much larger clone is just one base distant, this may be a read error. This chain connects TRBV12-3 or TRBV12-4 to TRBJ1-6, with TRBD1 as a possible D gene (6 bases). The CDR3 sequence is 13 residues long. V was trimmed by 5 bases and J by 7 bases, leaving 9 bases between them. The CDR3 loop reads CASSVGQNSPLHF. CDR3 in DNA: TGTGCCAGCAGTGTAGGACAGAATTCACCCCTCCACTTT.

CDR3 loop: CASSLTGWDTEAFF. The CDR3 DNA is TGTGCCAGCTCGCTTACAGGGTGGGACACTGAAGCTTTCTTT. V is TRBV18 and J is TRBJ1-1; possible D gene TRBD1, 6 bases. The germline V gene has CDR1 KGHSH and CDR2 LQKENI. V was shortened by 6 bases and J by 3 bases, with 14 bases between the two germline ends. This CDR3 region has 14 residues.

This clone was detected once. CDR3 DNA: TGTGCCGGCGCAAGGACAGGCGATCAGCCCCAGCATTTT. It is translated as CAGARTGDQPQHF. V usage is TRBV19 and J usage is TRBJ1-5; 7 bases are a match to TRBD1. J was trimmed by 5 bases and V by 11 bases; bases with no gene match: 9. The germline V gene has CDR1 LNHDA and CDR2 SQIVND (reference sequence). There are 13 residues in the CDR3. The entire variable domain, with the rest obtained from reference TRBV19 and TRBJ1-5, is as follows: DGGITQSPKYLFRKEGQNVTLSCEQNLNHDAMYWYRQDPGQGLRLIYYSQIVNDFQKGDIAEGYSVSREKKESFPLTVTSAQKNPTAFYLCAGARTGDQPQHFGDGTRLSIL.

The chain is built from TRBV20-1 and TRBJ2-1; D might be TRBD1 (6 bases). The CDR3 has 12 amino acids. CDR1 and CDR2 (germline): DFQATT, SNEGSKA (reference sequence). The V and J ends lost 3 bases and 9 bases respectively, with 12 bases between them. The CDR3 loop reads CSASLGAGEQFF. DNA for the CDR3: TGCAGTGCTAGTTTGGGGGCGGGTGAGCAGTTCTTC.

DNA for the CDR3: TGTGCCTGGCTGACAGGCAGCTCCTATAATTCACCCCTCCACTTT. This gives the protein CAWLTGSSYNSPLHF. The chain couples TRBV30 to TRBJ1-6; TRBD1 might be the D (6 bases). The germline V gene encodes CDR1 GTSNPN and CDR2 SVGIG (reference sequence). This CDR3 has 15 residues. The germline V and J ends were trimmed by 5 bases and 0 bases, with 11 bases remaining between them.

This chain links TRBV2 with TRBJ1-5; D unresolved. Germline values: CDR1 SNHLY, CDR2 FYNNEI. There are 15 residues in the CDR3. V lost 7 bases, J lost 7 bases, and 20 bases lay in between. CDR3 protein: CASTPGRRDVQPQHF. DNA for the CDR3: TGTGCCAGCACCCCAGGACGGAGGGATGTCCAGCCCCAGCATTTT.

V is TRBV5-4 and J is TRBJ1-2; D uncertain. Deletions cut 4 bases from V and 0 bases from J, with 10 bases between. Germline CDR1 and CDR2: SGHNT and YYREEE (reference sequence). This CDR3 has 14 amino acids. Written as DNA, the CDR3 is TGTGCCAGCAGCGCAACCACAGCTAACTATGGCTACACCTTC. It encodes CASSATTANYGYTF.

A note on this clone: This sample includes further DNA sequences coding for the same CDR3. The V gene is TRBV27, the J gene TRBJ2-1, with 12 positions matching TRBD2. V lost 5 bases to trimming and J lost 1 base; unmatched junction nucleotides: 0. CDR1 is MNHEY and CDR2 is SMNVEV in the germline V gene (reference sequence). This CDR3 is built from 15 residues. In nucleotides, the CDR3 is TGTGCCAGCAGTCTAGCGGGAGGGTCCTACAATGAGCAGTTCTTC. Protein sequence: CASSLAGGSYNEQFF.

The rearrangement links TRBV5-4 to TRBJ2-5, with TRBD2 matching over 8 bases. The V and J ends lost 0 bases and 1 base, in that order; junction bases with no gene match: 5. Germline assignment: CDR1 SGHNT and CDR2 YYREEE (reference sequence). The CDR3 is made up of 16 amino acids. CDR3 in amino acids: CASSLDLSGTQETQYF. The CDR3 nucleotides read TGTGCCAGCAGCTTGGATCTTAGCGGGACCCAAGAGACCCAGTACTTC.

The chain has TRBV9 and TRBJ2-1, with TRBD1 matching 11 bases. V shed 3 bases, J shed 9 bases, and the junction held 5 bases outside the gene matches. Germline CDR1 and CDR2: SGDLS and YYNGEE. The CDR3 loop spans 14 amino acids. CDR3 DNA: TGTGCCAGCAGCGCCGGACAGGGGGCTACTGAGCAGTTCTTC. Its protein product is CASSAGQGATEQFF.

V usage is TRBV27 and J usage is TRBJ2-1, with TRBD2 matching over 10 bases. Germline CDR1 is MNHEY and CDR2 is SMNVEV (reference sequence). This CDR3 spans 14 amino acids. The trim removed 8 bases at V and 4 bases at J, leaving 5 bases unmatched. The DNA of the CDR3 is TGTGCCAGCCGATTAGCGGGAGGATACAATGAGCAGTTCTTC. It codes for CASRLAGGYNEQFF.

CDR3 residues: CASSLLGGVTYNSPLHF. The DNA for the CDR3 is TGTGCCAGCAGCTTACTAGGGGGCGTCACCTATAATTCACCCCTCCACTTT. The V call is TRBV11-2, the J call TRBJ1-6; 7 nucleotides match TRBD1. Germline assignment: CDR1 SGHAT and CDR2 FQNNGV. J lost 2 bases, V lost 2 bases, and 6 bases had no gene match. This CDR3 has 17 amino acids.

J is TRBJ1-3 and V is TRBV5-1; D unresolved. Trimming shortened V by 0 bases and J by 2 bases, and 12 bases separated the two germline ends. Looked up from germline, CDR1 is SGHRS and CDR2 is YFSETQ. The CDR3 is 16 residues long. As DNA, the CDR3 is TGCGCCAGCAGCTTGGTGGGAGTTCGGGCTGGAAACACCATATATTTT. Its translation is CASSLVGVRAGNTIYF.

The chain carries TRBV19 and TRBJ2-7; possible D gene TRBD1, 7 bases. CDR1 and CDR2 from the germline V gene are LNHDA and SQIVND (reference sequence). V was pared by 8 bases and J by 0 bases, with 17 bases between. This CDR3 comprises 15 residues. CDR3 loop: CASAGQGEPSYEQYF. The CDR3, as DNA: TGTGCCAGTGCGGGGCAGGGGGAACCCTCCTACGAGCAGTACTTC.

The rearrangement links TRBV6-5 to TRBJ1-6, with 7 nucleotides matching TRBD1. The germline V gene has CDR1 MNHEY and CDR2 SVGAGI. The CDR3 runs 14 residues. Germline trimming cut 6 bases from V and 5 bases from J; bases unmatched to any gene: 4. This CDR3 reads CASRDRANNSPLHF. The CDR3 region has the DNA TGTGCCAGCAGAGACAGGGCCAATAATTCACCCCTCCACTTT.